This T cell receptor (beta chain) was recovered during a study of cytomegalovirus exposure and HLA in healthy donors. PCR primers comprised 60 Vbeta and 13 Jbeta primers. Here immunoSEQ multiplex PCR was the method, and the copy in TCRdb shows in-frame clones only, minus some. This sample has over 100,000 clones; 60% to 85% occur once, and the top ten carry over 1.3%. Unrecorded immune exposure was likely among donors, who were nominally healthy when sampled. Germline CDR1 is SGHVS and CDR2 is FQNEAQ. V gave up 7 bases and J gave up 0 bases, with 18 bases separating them. CDR3 length: 17 residues. The chain employs TRBV7-8 and TRBJ2-2; the D gene is possibly TRBD1 (5 bases). The sequencing sample was made of PBMCs. The receptor's source is a woman aged 40 to 50 in good health and CMV-seronegative. As DNA, the CDR3 is TGTGCCAGCAACGTCCGTCCACAGGCCGCGAACACCGGGGAGCTGTTTTTT. Protein: CASNVRPQAANTGELFF.